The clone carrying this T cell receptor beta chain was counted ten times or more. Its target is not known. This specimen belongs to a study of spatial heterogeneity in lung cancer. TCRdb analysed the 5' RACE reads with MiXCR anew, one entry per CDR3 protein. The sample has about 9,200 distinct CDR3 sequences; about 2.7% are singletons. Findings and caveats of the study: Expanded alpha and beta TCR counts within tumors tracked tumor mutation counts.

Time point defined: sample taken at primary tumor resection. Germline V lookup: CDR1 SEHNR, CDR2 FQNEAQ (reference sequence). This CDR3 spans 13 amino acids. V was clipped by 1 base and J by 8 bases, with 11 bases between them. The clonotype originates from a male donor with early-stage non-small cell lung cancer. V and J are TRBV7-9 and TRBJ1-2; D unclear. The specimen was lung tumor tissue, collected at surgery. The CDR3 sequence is CASSLGDMIGYTF. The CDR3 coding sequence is TGTGCCAGCAGCTTAGGTGACATGATCGGCTACACCTTC.